The present T cell receptor beta chain was sequenced within a study of blood T cell repertoires in COVID-19. As for the study in general: COVID-19 samples, acute and convalescent, were from the United States, Italy and Spain. Sources were T cells, B-cell-depleted T cells, or PBMCs; the material itself was cDNA or gDNA.

The germline V and J ends were trimmed by 3 bases and 1 base, with 10 bases remaining between them. The V gene's germline CDR1 is PRHDT and CDR2 FYEKMQ (reference sequence). The CDR3 length is 15 residues. Method: immunoSEQ multiplex PCR; TCRdb's copy keeps in-frame clones and lacks some. The repertoire holds 75,000 to 90,000 clones, with about 82% as singletons. The sequenced sample was peripheral blood. This chain joins TRBV13 and TRBJ2-1; D gene ambiguous. The TCR was taken from a man of 80 years or more with active or convalescent COVID-19. The DNA for the CDR3 is TGTGCCAGCAGCTTCAGACATCTTTCCTACAATGAGCAGTTCTTC. Encoded protein: CASSFRHLSYNEQFF.